This TCR beta chain came from a study of cytomegalovirus exposure and HLA in healthy donors. The germline V gene encodes CDR1 SGHDN and CDR2 FVKESK. V shed 10 bases and J shed 0 bases, with 12 bases lying between them. The CDR3 has 13 amino acids. Broader study findings: The study designated over 150 TCR beta chains cytomegalovirus-associated.

A multiplex PCR was run with 60 Vbeta primers and 13 Jbeta primers. Assay: immunoSEQ multiplex PCR; the TCRdb copy retains only in-frame clones and omits some. Among roughly 100,000 clones listed, about four fifths were seen once. This clone was seen only once. Its antigen is undetermined. The sequence derives from a female donor in good health and CMV-seropositive. J is TRBJ1-2 and V is TRBV14, with D uncertain. Specimen: PBMCs. DNA of the CDR3: TGTGCCACCCAGGCAGCCGCTAACTATGGCTACACCTTC. Translation gives CATQAAANYGYTF.